This entry lists 32 T cell receptor beta chains sequenced from one sample in a study of blood T cells in healthy people across ages. A sample-barcoded 5' primer and a J-beta primer mix were used in a second PCR of roughly 7 to 11 cycles. In TCRdb, the 5' RACE reads were re-called with MiXCR into one record per CDR3 protein. The sample holds 650,000 to 1,000,000 distinct CDR3 sequences, roughly 40% seen once. Sequenced material: blood. These receptors all stem from a man aged 18 to 29 in good health.

The sample holds a few counts of this clonotype. The V call is TRBV5-5, the J call TRBJ1-1; D uncertain. The CDR3 runs to 12 residues. The germline V gene has CDR1 SGHKS and CDR2 YYEKEE (reference sequence). Trimming pared 5 bases from V and 2 bases from J, leaving 7 bases between. This CDR3 is CASRAPNTEAFF. In DNA form, the CDR3 reads TGTGCCAGCAGGGCACCCAACACTGAAGCTTTCTTT.

V is TRBV4-3 and J is TRBJ2-2; 8 nucleotides line up with TRBD1. Trimming took 8 bases from V and 5 from J; bases not matched to a gene: 7. CDR1 is LGHNA and CDR2 is YSLEER in the germline V gene. CDR3 size: 14 residues. CDR3 nucleotide sequence: TGCGCCAGCGGGGCTCGGACAGGGACCGGGGAGCTGTTTTTT. Residues: CASGARTGTGELFF.

The table lists this clonotype with a few counts. V is TRBV7-9 and J is TRBJ1-5; D gene ambiguous. V lost 5 bases and J 6 bases, leaving 11 bases between the germline ends. Germline CDR1 SEHNR, CDR2 FQNEAQ (reference sequence). This CDR3 region has 13 residues. CDR3 in amino acids: CASSQQAPQPQHF. The CDR3 DNA is TGTGCCAGCAGCCAACAAGCCCCTCAGCCCCAGCATTTT.

This chain joins TRBV3-1 and TRBJ2-7, with D unclear. CDR3 length: 13 amino acids. V lost 3 bases and J lost 5, with 11 bases in between. The germline CDR1 and CDR2 sequences are LGHDT and YNNKEL (reference sequence). CDR3 sequence: CASSQGLPDEQYF. CDR3 nucleotides: TGTGCCAGCAGCCAGGGCCTCCCGGACGAGCAGTACTTC.

CDR3: CSARNPLGQVGYTF. CDR3 DNA: TGCAGTGCTAGAAACCCACTCGGACAGGTTGGCTACACCTTC. V usage is TRBV20-1 and J usage is TRBJ1-2; TRBD1 matches at 7 bases. This CDR3 is built from 14 residues. Germline CDR1 DFQATT, CDR2 SNEGSKA (reference sequence). Trimming cost V 2 bases and J 7 bases; bases outside gene matches: 10.

The rearrangement links TRBV4-2 to TRBJ2-5; 15 nucleotides agree with TRBD2. The CDR3 spans 17 residues. The germline V gene encodes CDR1 LGHNA and CDR2 YNFKEQ. V was pared by 5 bases and J by 0 bases, with 4 bases of the junction left unmatched. CDR3 region: CASSYGLAGGDQETQYF. Written as DNA, the CDR3 is TGTGCCAGCAGCTACGGACTAGCGGGGGGGGACCAAGAGACCCAGTACTTC.

The chain couples TRBV28 to TRBJ1-2; possible D gene TRBD1, 5 bases. This CDR3 spans 12 amino acids. The ends were cut back, 7 bases at V and 7 bases at J, with 13 bases in the middle. CDR1 is MDHEN, CDR2 SYDVKM, per germline. The chain's CDR3 is CASTQGEGGYTF. The CDR3 region has the DNA TGTGCCAGCACCCAAGGGGAGGGTGGCTACACCTTC.

This clonotype occurred many times. The chain uses TRBV7-2 and TRBJ2-7; D is perhaps TRBD1 or TRBD2 (5 bases each). The ends were cut back, 5 bases at V and 3 bases at J, with 11 bases in the middle. Germline values: CDR1 SGHTA, CDR2 FQGNSA. This CDR3 is built from 13 residues. The CDR3 region is CASSVGRNYEQYF. CDR3 nucleotide sequence: TGTGCCAGCAGCGTGGGACGGAACTACGAGCAGTACTTC.

There are a few counts of this clonotype. The chain is built from TRBV12-3 or TRBV12-4 and TRBJ2-5; TRBD1 matches at 9 bases. The J call is doubtful: the DNA matches TRBJ2-4 better. The CDR3 is 13 residues long. The CDR3 reads CASSFGTGTIQYF. CDR3 DNA: TGTGCCAGCAGTTTTGGGACAGGGACCATTCAGTACTTC.

Notes on this clonotype: This could be a read error, since a much larger clone is one nucleotide away. This CDR3 fails to terminate in the conserved phenylalanine or tryptophan, so it likely reflects a read error. In nucleotides, the CDR3 is TGTGCCAGCAGCGTAGGGAACTCTGGGGCCAACGTCCTGACTTTA. Translating it yields CASSVGNSGANVLTL. V gene TRBV9 combines with J gene TRBJ2-6; D remains unclear. This CDR3 comprises 15 residues. The germline V gene encodes CDR1 SGDLS and CDR2 YYNGEE. Trimming pared 0 bases from V and 0 bases from J, leaving 4 bases between.

This clonotype was counted only a few times. V is TRBV20-1 and J is TRBJ1-5; weak D call: TRBD1 (6 bases). The CDR3 sequence is 14 residues long. From germline, CDR1 is DFQATT and CDR2 SNEGSKA (reference sequence). Trimming stripped 6 bases from V and 6 bases from J, with 18 bases between. CDR3 nucleotide sequence: TGCAGTGCAAGGACAGCGGCTGGGTCTCAGCCCCAGCATTTT. As protein: CSARTAAGSQPQHF.

This clonotype was seen a few times. DNA for the CDR3: TGTGCCAGCAGCTCGCAGGGGGATGGGGCCAACGTCCTGACTTTC. This codes for CASSSQGDGANVLTF. The chain joins TRBV7-6 to TRBJ2-6; 7 nucleotides align to TRBD1. The germline V gene encodes CDR1 SGHVS and CDR2 FNYEAQ. V lost 4 bases, J lost 3 bases, and 3 bases stayed unmatched. CDR3 size: 15 residues.

This chain links TRBV28 with TRBJ1-1, with TRBD1 identical over 10 bases. CDR1 MDHEN and CDR2 SYDVKM come from the germline V gene. There are 15 residues in the CDR3. Losses at the gene ends were 2 bases for V and 4 bases for J; bases not matched to a gene: 4. The CDR3 nucleotides are TGTGCCAGCAGTTTAGCGACAGGGGGCTTCACTGAAGCTTTCTTT. Translated, it gives CASSLATGGFTEAFF.

A note on this clonotype: At one end, the junction sequence differs from germline, possibly due to a read error. The chain combines TRBV4-3 with TRBJ1-5; TRBD1 matches 7 bases. Per the germline V gene, CDR1 is LGHNA and CDR2 is YSLEER. This CDR3 region has 15 residues. This chain's CDR3 is CTSSQDTGEAQPQHF. The CDR3 DNA reads as TGCACCAGCAGCCAAGATACAGGGGAGGCTCAGCCCCAGCATTTT.

This clonotype was seen a few times. V and J are TRBV9 and TRBJ2-7; 7 positions match TRBD2. The DNA matches TRBJ2-5 better at its end, which makes the J call doubtful. The CDR3 covers 14 residues. The germline gives CDR1 SGDLS, CDR2 YYNGEE. CDR3 bases: TGTGCCAGCAGCGTAGAACGAGCGGGGAAGACCCAGTACTTC. Translated: CASSVERAGKTQYF.

This clonotype has ten or more counts. The V and J genes are TRBV6-5 and TRBJ2-3; TRBD1 matches 9 bases. CDR3 length: 14 amino acids. From germline, CDR1 is MNHEY and CDR2 SVGAGI. V was pared by 8 bases and J by 3 bases, with 6 bases of the junction left unmatched. CDR3 DNA sequence: TGTGCCAGCTTCCCGGGACAGGGAACAGATACGCAGTATTTT. Its translation: CASFPGQGTDTQYF.

This clonotype was picked up a small number of times. This chain joins TRBV29-1 and TRBJ2-2; the D is unclear. This CDR3 is built from 10 residues. With 2 bases removed from V and 7 bases from J, the gap between germline ends came to 2 bases. CDR1 is SQVTM, CDR2 ANQGSEA, per germline. The CDR3 reads CSVERGELFF. The DNA of the CDR3 is TGCAGCGTTGAACGCGGGGAGCTGTTTTTT.

The chain links TRBV12-3 or TRBV12-4 to TRBJ1-4, with TRBD1 as a possible D gene (6 bases). This CDR3 has 13 residues. Trimming left V 4 bases short and J 8 bases short, with 11 bases between. Here the CDR3 reads CASSYTGREKLFF. As DNA, the CDR3 is TGTGCCAGCAGTTACACAGGGAGAGAAAAACTGTTTTTT.

In the case of this clonotype: At one end, the junction sequence differs from germline, possibly due to a read error. This chain joins TRBV20-1 and TRBJ2-1; D tentatively reads TRBD1 or TRBD2 (5 bases each). The CDR3 consists of 17 residues. In germline, CDR1 is DFQATT, CDR2 SNEGSKA (reference sequence). The CDR3 here is CSARDGGPPFPYSEQFF. For the CDR3, the DNA is TGCAGTGCTAGAGATGGGGGACCCCCGTTCCCCTACAGTGAGCAGTTCTTC.

The chain has TRBV3-1 and TRBJ2-5, with D possibly being TRBD1 (5 bases). V was cut by 2 bases and J by 3 bases, with 7 bases left in between. This CDR3 spans 13 amino acids. The V gene's germline CDR1 is LGHDT and CDR2 YNNKEL (reference sequence). DNA of the CDR3: TGTGCCAGCAGCCAATTCAGGGAAGAGACCCAGTACTTC. It translates to CASSQFREETQYF.

This clonotype has a count of ten or more. The chain employs TRBV5-5 and TRBJ1-2, with D uncertain. Germline assignment: CDR1 SGHKS and CDR2 YYEKEE (reference sequence). The CDR3 extends over 13 amino acids. The germline V and J ends were trimmed by 7 bases and 2 bases, with 12 bases remaining between them. In DNA, the CDR3 is TGTGCCAGCCGAAAGACGGAAAACTATGGCTACACCTTC. The encoded protein is CASRKTENYGYTF.

This sequence joins TRBV27 and TRBJ1-1; tentative D call: TRBD1 (6 bases). V dropped 6 bases and J dropped 0 bases, with 14 bases sitting between them. CDR1 is MNHEY, CDR2 SMNVEV, per germline (reference sequence). The CDR3 sequence is 15 residues long. CDR3 nucleotides: TGTGCCAGCAGAAGTCAGACAGGTATGAACACTGAAGCTTTCTTT. It yields the protein CASRSQTGMNTEAFF.

This clonotype was observed a single time. The rearrangement links TRBV28 to TRBJ2-5, with D unresolved. In germline, CDR1 is MDHEN, CDR2 SYDVKM. Trimming removed 6 bases from V and 13 bases from J, with 15 bases in between. This CDR3 region has 11 residues. This CDR3 is CASSPMVGPYF. The DNA of the CDR3 is TGTGCCAGCAGCCCCATGGTAGGTCCGTACTTC.

This clonotype was seen more than once but under ten times. This rearrangement joins TRBV12-3 or TRBV12-4 to TRBJ2-2; D not certain. The V gene lost 5 bases and the J gene lost 0 bases, with 7 bases spanning the gap. The CDR3 sequence is 14 residues long. The CDR3 protein is CASSPDPNTGELFF. The DNA of the CDR3 is TGTGCCAGCAGTCCGGACCCGAACACCGGGGAGCTGTTTTTT.

This clonotype has a handful of counts. The rearrangement uses TRBV7-9 and TRBJ1-6; D is uncertain. V was trimmed by 11 bases and J by 0 bases, leaving 14 bases between them. The germline CDR1 and CDR2 sequences are SEHNR and FQNEAQ (reference sequence). The CDR3 totals 15 residues. DNA of the CDR3: TGTGCCTTGCCGGCGGGGAGCTCCTATAATTCACCCCTCCACTTT. It encodes CALPAGSSYNSPLHF.

The V and J genes are TRBV21-1 and TRBJ1-1; no check of the table's D call, TRBD1, against the DNA was made. TRBV21-1 is marked as a pseudogene. This CDR3 spans 13 amino acids. The CDR3, as DNA: TGTGCCAGCAGCAGCCCCCCCAGGGTTGAAGCTTTCTTT. Translating it yields CASSSPPRVEAFF.

This clonotype has only a few counts. This chain connects TRBV2 to TRBJ2-1; D not certain. This CDR3 has 14 amino acids. Germline CDR1 and CDR2: SNHLY and FYNNEI. V lost 3 bases and J lost 3, with 9 bases in between. The CDR3 loop reads CASSDMEGYNEQFF. CDR3 coding DNA: TGTGCCAGCAGTGATATGGAAGGCTACAATGAGCAGTTCTTC. Full variable domain (remainder filled in from reference TRBV2 and TRBJ2-1): EPEVTQTPSHQVTQMGQEVILRCVPISNHLYFYWYRQILGQKVEFLVSFYNNEISEKSEIFDDQFSVERPDGSNFTLKIRSTKLEDSAMYFCASSDMEGYNEQFFGPGTRLTVL.

The chain carries TRBV20-1 and TRBJ2-2; no clear D gene. Trimming shortened V by 0 bases and J by 2 bases, and 10 bases separated the two germline ends. The CDR3 consists of 15 residues. The V gene's germline CDR1 is DFQATT and CDR2 SNEGSKA (reference sequence). The CDR3 DNA reads TGCAGTGCTAGAGATATAAGGAAAAACACCGGGGAGCTGTTTTTT. Encoded protein: CSARDIRKNTGELFF.

The chain employs TRBV4-1 and TRBJ2-3, with D possibly being TRBD2 (5 bases). V was pared by 1 base and J by 1 base, with 12 bases between. Germline V gene sequence: CDR1 MGHRA, CDR2 YSYEKL. The CDR3 has 16 residues. DNA of the CDR3: TGCGCCAGCAGCCAAGGGCCACGGGGAGGCACAGATACGCAGTATTTT. Protein sequence: CASSQGPRGGTDTQYF.

Comment on this clonotype: This may come from a read error, since a much larger clone is one base off. The rearrangement joins TRBV12-3 or TRBV12-4 to TRBJ1-2; perhaps TRBD1 as D (5 bases). The CDR3 spans 13 residues. V lost 5 bases and J 7 bases, leaving 14 bases between the germline ends. CDR3: CASSVEGATGYTF. The CDR3 nucleotides read TGTGCCAGCAGTGTGGAAGGGGCGACTGGCTACACCTTC.

V gene TRBV28 combines with J gene TRBJ1-5; possible D gene TRBD1, 5 bases. The germline V gene encodes CDR1 MDHEN and CDR2 SYDVKM. The CDR3 extends over 12 amino acids. Trimming removed 3 bases from V and 10 bases from J, with 10 bases in between. CDR3 in DNA: TGTGCCAGCAGTTTTCAGGGTGATCCCCAGCATTTT. It yields the protein CASSFQGDPQHF.

This clonotype appeared a single time. Germline and junction disagree at one end, which may indicate a read error. The chain has TRBV10-3 and TRBJ2-1, with D perhaps matching TRBD2 (6 bases). CDR1 and CDR2 (germline): ENHRY, SYGVKD. This CDR3 is 13 amino acids long. The CDR3 DNA reads TGTACCATCGGAGGGGTTACCTACAATGAGCAGTTCTTC. It encodes CTIGGVTYNEQFF.